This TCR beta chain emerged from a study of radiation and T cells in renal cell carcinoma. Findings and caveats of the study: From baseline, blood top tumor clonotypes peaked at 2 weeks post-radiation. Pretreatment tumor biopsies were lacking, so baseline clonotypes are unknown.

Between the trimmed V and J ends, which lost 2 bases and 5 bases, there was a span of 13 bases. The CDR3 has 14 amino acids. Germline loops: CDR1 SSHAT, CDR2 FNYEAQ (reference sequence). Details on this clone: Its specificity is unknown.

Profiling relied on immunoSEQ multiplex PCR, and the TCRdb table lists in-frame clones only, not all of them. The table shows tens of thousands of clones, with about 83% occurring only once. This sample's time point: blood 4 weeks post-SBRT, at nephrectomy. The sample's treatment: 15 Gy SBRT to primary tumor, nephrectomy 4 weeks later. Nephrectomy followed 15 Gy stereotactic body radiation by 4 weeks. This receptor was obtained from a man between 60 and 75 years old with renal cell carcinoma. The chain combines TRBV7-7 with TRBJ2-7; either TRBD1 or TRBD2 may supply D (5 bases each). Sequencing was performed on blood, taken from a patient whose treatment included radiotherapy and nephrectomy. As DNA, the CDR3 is TGTGCCAGCAGCTTAACTCCAGGGACCGACGAGCAGTACTTC. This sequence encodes CASSLTPGTDEQYF.